This T cell receptor (beta chain) was found in a study of blood T cell repertoires in COVID-19. For the study at large: From T cells, B-cell-depleted T cells, or PBMCs came the material, which was cDNA or gDNA.

As handled by the study authors: Nucleated cell number was recorded as an estimate derived from reference gene primer amplification. Assay used: immunoSEQ multiplex PCR; TCRdb lists only in-frame clones, some missing. The V and J calls and clone size come from that table; D and trimming were worked out from the DNA. Of approximately 190,000 clones in the sample, around 86% are singletons; the top ten hold just under 25%. Germline V gene sequence: CDR1 SEHNR, CDR2 FQNEAQ (reference sequence). V shed 4 bases, J shed 4 bases, and the junction held 7 bases outside the gene matches. The CDR3 is 15 amino acids.

The sequence came from a woman between 40 and 50 years old in a cohort exposed to, infected with or recovered from COVID-19 (not recorded which). The sample taken for sequencing was PBMCs or T cells enriched from blood (not recorded which). The chain combines TRBV7-9 with TRBJ2-7; 10 nucleotides line up with TRBD2. The CDR3 DNA is TGTGCCAGCAGCTCGGAAAGCGGGAGGGTATACGAGCAGTACTTC. It codes for CASSSESGRVYEQYF.